This TCR beta chain is drawn from a study of regulatory T cells in long-lasting Graves disease. The sample holds many counts of this clonotype. The antigen is undetermined. The study, taken as a whole, reports: A greater number of public clonotypes (around 2,700) was shared by persistent patients than by new patients (around 1,000).

CDR3 size: 14 residues. Germline V gene data show CDR1 as SGHVS and CDR2 as FQNEAQ. Trimming left V 4 bases short and J 4 bases short, with 14 bases between. Regarding time point: newly diagnosed GD, antithyroid drugs for less than 3 months. RNA isolated from PBMCs was used to make the TCR library. Arm-PCR with iRepertoire HTBI primers amplified the CDR3 regions for these TCR beta libraries. In TCRdb, the multiplex PCR reads were re-called with MiXCR into one record per CDR3 protein. The data contain about 420,000 distinct CDR3 sequences, roughly 15% of them singletons. This same sample was also part of a study on T cells in Graves' hyperthyroidism and ophthalmopathy.

The origin of this receptor is a woman younger than 35 with Graves disease. The sequenced sample was peripheral blood mononuclear cells (PBMCs), obtained at new diagnosis, from a patient treated with antithyroid drugs. This chain joins TRBV7-8 and TRBJ2-7; D is ambiguous. CDR3 in DNA: TGTGCCAGCAGCTCAAACAACGGGCCATACGAGCAGTACTTC. Its protein is CASSSNNGPYEQYF. The variable domain in full, completed from reference TRBV7-8 and TRBJ2-7, reads GAGVSQSPRYKVAKRGQDVALRCDPISGHVSLFWYQQALGQGPEFLTYFQNEAQLDKSGLPSDRFFAERPEGSVSTLKIQRTQQEDSAVYLCASSSNNGPYEQYFGPGTRLTVT.